Listed here are 6 T cell receptor beta chains from one sample, sequenced in a study of shared clonotypes between healthy human individuals. Measured with immunoSEQ multiplex PCR; TCRdb has only the in-frame clones, and not every one. The sample records fewer than 2.5 million clones, approximately 94% being singletons. The specimen was naive CD4+ T cells from PBMCs. Subset: CD45RA+ positively selected. Receptor source: a man aged 18 to 30 in good health. Some clones in this sample may be carry-over from other donors' samples.

The V call is TRBV4-3, the J call TRBJ2-1, with D possibly TRBD2 on 7 matching bases. CDR3 length equals 17 residues. Germline V lookup: CDR1 LGHNA, CDR2 YSLEER. Between the trimmed V and J ends, which lost 0 bases and 7 bases, there was a span of 19 bases. CDR3 sequence reads: CASSQEARGRGRNEQFF. CDR3 DNA: TGCGCCAGCAGCCAAGAAGCTCGGGGGAGGGGGAGAAATGAGCAGTTCTTC.

The gene calls are TRBV19 and TRBJ1-1; TRBD1 matches 7 bases. This CDR3 is 16 amino acids long. V lost 7 bases to trimming and J lost 0 bases; unmatched junction nucleotides: 11. The germline V gene encodes CDR1 LNHDA and CDR2 SQIVND (reference sequence). CDR3 nucleotides: TGTGCCAGTAAAGAGAGGGACAGCCGCATGAACACTGAAGCTTTCTTT. It yields the protein CASKERDSRMNTEAFF.

The rearrangement links TRBV29-1 to TRBJ2-7; TRBD2 matches at 9 bases. This CDR3 spans 15 amino acids. V dropped 5 bases and J dropped 3; count of bases not matched to a gene: 11. Germline V CDR1 and CDR2: SQVTM, ANQGSEA. The CDR3 bases are TGCAGCGTTCGACTCCGACTAGCGGCGAGCTACGAGCAGTACTTC. Translated: CSVRLRLAASYEQYF.

The chain carries TRBV18 and TRBJ2-3, with TRBD2 matching 10 bases. J lost 0 bases, V lost 3 bases, and 9 bases had no gene match. The germline V gene encodes CDR1 KGHSH and CDR2 LQKENI. The CDR3 consists of 18 residues. The CDR3 nucleotides read TGTGCCAGCTCACCGGGACCGGGACTAGCGATTAGCACAGATACGCAGTATTTT. It yields the protein CASSPGPGLAISTDTQYF.

The rearrangement joins TRBV21-1 to TRBJ2-1; no DNA check was done on the table's D call, TRBD2. TRBV21-1 is labeled a pseudogene. The CDR3 extends over 16 amino acids. Written as DNA, the CDR3 is TGTGCCAGCAGCGCCAGAGAACGGGAGGAGGACAATGAGCAGTTCTTC. Its translation is CASSAREREEDNEQFF.

This chain links TRBV7-3 with TRBJ2-7, with D possibly matching TRBD2 (5 bases). This CDR3 comprises 16 residues. The V gene lost 2 bases and the J gene lost 7 bases, with 21 bases spanning the gap. Germline loops: CDR1 SGHTA, CDR2 FQGTGA. This chain's CDR3 is CASSLGSAPSMGEQYF. The CDR3 DNA sequence: TGTGCCAGCAGCTTAGGGTCAGCGCCTAGCATGGGGGAGCAGTACTTC.